This TCR beta chain was sequenced in a study of Graves' ophthalmopathy and Graves' hyperthyroidism. Overall study: No progression to ophthalmopathy over 18 months defined stable hyperthyroidism. Study-wide results and caveats: A 13-signature model separated ophthalmopathy from stable hyperthyroidism, just over 85% sensitivity, around 79% specificity. With a specificity of 72.22% and a sensitivity of around 71%, the model predicted ophthalmopathy progression.

Patients with other autoimmune diseases, uncontrolled infections, pregnancy or lactation were excluded. Trimming cost V 3 bases and J 4 bases, with 24 bases left between them. The CDR3 has 18 amino acids. Germline CDR1 ENHRY, CDR2 SYGVKD. The study amplified TCR beta CDR3 regions using RNA transcripts. RT-PCR was first run with HTBI primers, then multiplex PCR in a second round. Via MiXCR, TCRdb re-called the multiplex PCR reads, giving one row per CDR3 protein. This sample has approximately 1.2 million distinct CDR3 sequences, with about 36% found just once. Regarding this clonotype: Antigen: not known. A clone one base away is much larger, so this may be a read error. Because the CDR3 is missing its conserved closing phenylalanine or tryptophan, this is likely a read error.

Sequences were obtained from peripheral blood or thyroid tissue (not recorded which). This sequence was found in an adult man with Graves' hyperthyroidism. This chain uses TRBV10-3 with TRBJ1-2, with D possibly being TRBD1 (5 bases). The CDR3 DNA sequence: TGTGCCATCAGTGATTCAAGGACACAAGGGCGGCCTAGCTATGGCTACACCCTC. Translated, it gives CAISDSRTQGRPSYGYTL.